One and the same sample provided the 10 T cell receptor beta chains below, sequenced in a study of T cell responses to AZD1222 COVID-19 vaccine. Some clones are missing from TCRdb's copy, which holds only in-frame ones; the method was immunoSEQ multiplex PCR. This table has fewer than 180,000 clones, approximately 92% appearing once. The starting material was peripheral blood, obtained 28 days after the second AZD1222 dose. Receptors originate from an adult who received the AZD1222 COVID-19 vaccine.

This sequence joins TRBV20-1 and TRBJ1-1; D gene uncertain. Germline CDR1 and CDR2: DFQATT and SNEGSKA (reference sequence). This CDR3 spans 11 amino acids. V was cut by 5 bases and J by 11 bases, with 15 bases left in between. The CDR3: CSAWDNAFAFF. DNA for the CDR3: TGCAGTGCTTGGGATAACGCATTCGCTTTCTTT.

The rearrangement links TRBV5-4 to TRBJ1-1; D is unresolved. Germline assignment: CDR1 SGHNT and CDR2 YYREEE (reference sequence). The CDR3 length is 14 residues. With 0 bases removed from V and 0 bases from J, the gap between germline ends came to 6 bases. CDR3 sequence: CASSLGVLNTEAFF. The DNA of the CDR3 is TGTGCCAGCAGCTTGGGAGTGTTGAACACTGAAGCTTTCTTT.

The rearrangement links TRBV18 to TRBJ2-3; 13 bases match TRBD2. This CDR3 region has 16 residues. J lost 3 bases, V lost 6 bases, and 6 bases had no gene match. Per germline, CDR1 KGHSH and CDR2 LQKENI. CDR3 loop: CASSRTSGSRTDTQYF. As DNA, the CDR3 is TGTGCCAGCTCCCGGACTAGCGGGAGTCGTACAGATACGCAGTATTTT.

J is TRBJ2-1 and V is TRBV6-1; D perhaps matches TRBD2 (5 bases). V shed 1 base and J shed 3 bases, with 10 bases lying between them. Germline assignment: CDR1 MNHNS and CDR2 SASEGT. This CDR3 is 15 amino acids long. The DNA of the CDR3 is TGTGCCAGCAGTGAAGTCGGGGAGAACTACAATGAGCAGTTCTTC. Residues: CASSEVGENYNEQFF.

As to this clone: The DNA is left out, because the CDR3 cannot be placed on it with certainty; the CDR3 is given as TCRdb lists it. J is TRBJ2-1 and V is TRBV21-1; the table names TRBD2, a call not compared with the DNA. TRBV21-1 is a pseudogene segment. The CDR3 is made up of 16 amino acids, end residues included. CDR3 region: CASSKVGGGIAWEQFF.

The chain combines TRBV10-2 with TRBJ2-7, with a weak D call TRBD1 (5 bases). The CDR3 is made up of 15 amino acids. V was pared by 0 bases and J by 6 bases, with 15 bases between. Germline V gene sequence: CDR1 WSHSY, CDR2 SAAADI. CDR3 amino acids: CASSESSSGNSEQYF. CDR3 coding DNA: TGCGCCAGCAGTGAGTCTAGTTCAGGGAACAGCGAGCAGTACTTC.

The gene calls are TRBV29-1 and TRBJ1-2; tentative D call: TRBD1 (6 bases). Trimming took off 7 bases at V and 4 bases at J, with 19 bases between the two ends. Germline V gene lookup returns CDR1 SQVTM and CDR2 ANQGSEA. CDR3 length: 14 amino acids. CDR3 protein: CSAETTGRGYGYTF. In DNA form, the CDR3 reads TGCAGCGCCGAAACGACAGGAAGGGGCTATGGCTACACCTTC.

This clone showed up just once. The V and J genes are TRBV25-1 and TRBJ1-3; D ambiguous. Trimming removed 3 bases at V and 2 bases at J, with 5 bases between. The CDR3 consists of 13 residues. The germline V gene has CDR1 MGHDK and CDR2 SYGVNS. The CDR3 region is CASSEFAGNTIYF. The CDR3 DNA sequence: TGTGCCAGCAGTGAGTTTGCTGGAAACACCATATATTTT.

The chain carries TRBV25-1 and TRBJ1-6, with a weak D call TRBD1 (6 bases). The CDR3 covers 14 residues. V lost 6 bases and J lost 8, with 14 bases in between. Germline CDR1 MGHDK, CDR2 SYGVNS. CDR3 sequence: CASSLQGLDSPLHF. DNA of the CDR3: TGTGCCAGCAGCCTACAGGGATTGGATTCACCCCTCCACTTT.

The CDR3 DNA is TGCGCCAGCAGACCGGGACAGAACACTGAAGCTTTCTTT. The encoded protein is CASRPGQNTEAFF. The gene calls are TRBV5-1 and TRBJ1-1, with D perhaps matching TRBD1 (6 bases). The CDR3 is 13 residues long. The germline V gene has CDR1 SGHRS and CDR2 YFSETQ. Between the trimmed V and J ends, which lost 5 bases and 1 base, there was a span of 9 bases.